Listed below are T cell receptor beta chains from one sample, sequenced in a study of blood T cell repertoires in COVID-19. TCRdb's copy holds only in-frame clones and misses some; the assay was immunoSEQ multiplex PCR. This sample yields 100,000 to 150,000 clones, of which 75% to 90% are seen a single time; approximately 3.5% belongs to the top ten. The sample consisted of peripheral blood. All receptors come from a woman of 80 years or more with COVID-19, enrolled during active disease. Both conserved end residues are part of each CDR3. Fields, in order: clone size, J gene, V gene, D gene, CDR3 DNA, CDR3 protein. D genes are given only for firm matches. Clone size, where shown, is once, few, many, or a class for clones that have expanded.

- TRBJ2-2 TRBV24-1 TRBD1 TGTGCCACCAGTGATCCGGGACAGGGCGGCACCGGGGAGCTGTTTTTT CATSDPGQGGTGELFF
- TRBJ2-1 TRBV15 - TGTGCCACCAGCCCCCATGTGGAGGCTGGCAATGAGCAGTTCTTC CATSPHVEAGNEQFF
- TRBJ2-7 TRBV7-2 TRBD2 TGTGCCAGCAGCTTAGCTCTAGCGGGGTTCTACGAGCAGTACTTC CASSLALAGFYEQYF
- TRBJ2-7 TRBV6-5 - TGTGCCAGCAATTCGGCGGGCATCTCCTACGAGCAGTACTTC CASNSAGISYEQYF
few TRBJ2-1 TRBV5-6 - TGTGCCAGCAGCTTGGTCGATGAGCAGTTCTTC CASSLVDEQFF
- TRBJ1-2 TRBV28 - TGTGCCAGCAGCCTAGGACAGCCGGGGGGCTACACCTTC CASSLGQPGGYTF
- TRBJ2-1 TRBV20-1 TRBD2 TGCAGTTCAAGTGGGACTAGCGGGAGAGGGTCCTACAATGAGCAGTTCTTC CSSSGTSGRGSYNEQFF
- TRBJ1-5 TRBV2 - TGTGCCAGCAGTGAAGCCGGGGGTAGGGGCAATCAGCCCCAGCATTTT CASSEAGGRGNQPQHF
- TRBJ2-4 TRBV7-9 - TGTGCCAGCAGCTTAGATGGGACTAAAAACATTCAGTACTTC CASSLDGTKNIQYF
- TRBJ2-7 TRBV28 - TGTGCCAGCAGTTCCTCAGGGGCTTCCACCTACGAGCAGTACTTC CASSSSGASTYEQYF
- TRBJ2-5 TRBV24-1 - TGTGCCACCAGTGATGCAGGCAGGGCGAAAGAGACCCAGTACTTC CATSDAGRAKETQYF
- TRBJ1-4 TRBV6-5 - TGTGCCAGCAAACCCGCCTATAGCAATGAAAAACTGTTTTTT CASKPAYSNEKLFF
- TRBJ2-5 TRBV5-1 TRBD2 TGCGCCAGCAGCCGCGCCCCGACTAGCGAAAAGACCCAGTACTTC CASSRAPTSEKTQYF
- TRBJ1-5 TRBV7-9 - TGTGCCAGCAGCTTAGAGGGAGGCAATCAGCCCCAGCATTTT CASSLEGGNQPQHF
- TRBJ2-2 TRBV7-2 - TGTGCCAGCAGCTTATCTCGCGAGGAGCTGTTTTTT CASSLSREELFF
- TRBJ1-4 TRBV7-9 TRBD1 TGTGCCAGCAGCCCCCGACAGGGGGCCGGAGAAAAACTGTTTTTT CASSPRQGAGEKLFF
- TRBJ2-3 TRBV19 TRBD2 TGTGCCAGTAGTATGACTAGCGGGACCACAGATACGCAGTATTTT CASSMTSGTTDTQYF
- TRBJ1-5 TRBV19 - TGTGCCAGTCCTTCGAGAGAAAGAAATCAGCCCCAGCATTTT CASPSRERNQPQHF
few TRBJ1-1 TRBV7-2 - TGTGCCAGCAGCTGGGGACACCGCATGAACACTGAAGCTTTCTTT CASSWGHRMNTEAFF
- TRBJ2-7 TRBV28 TRBD2 TGTGCCAGCAGTTTTCTCGGACTAGCGGGAGGTTCCCCCTCCTACGAGCAGTACTTC CASSFLGLAGGSPSYEQYF
- TRBJ2-7 TRBV11-2 - TGTGCCAGCAGCCCCTTGGGTAGCGGAGCCTACGAGCAGTACTTC CASSPLGSGAYEQYF
few TRBJ1-1 TRBV11-2 - TGTGCCAGCAGCTTGTTTTTGGGCCCTGAAGCTTTCTTT CASSLFLGPEAFF
- TRBJ1-5 TRBV5-6 TRBD1 TGTGCCAGCAGCTTGGCGGGGGGACAGGATAATCAGCCCCAGCATTTT CASSLAGGQDNQPQHF
- TRBJ2-7 TRBV6-5 TRBD1 TGTGCCAGCAGTTATTTAGGGACAGGCCCATCCGAGCAGTACTTC CASSYLGTGPSEQYF
- TRBJ1-2 TRBV6-5 TRBD1 TGTGCCAGCAGTTACCACGGGGACAGGGCGGATGGCTACACCTTC CASSYHGDRADGYTF
- TRBJ2-1 TRBV24-1 TRBD2 TGTGCCACCAGTGATTTACTAGCGGGAGGTATGAGTGAGCAGTTCTTC CATSDLLAGGMSEQFF
- TRBJ2-5 TRBV5-4 - TGTGCCAGCAGCTGGGGAGGCCAAGAGACCCAGTACTTC CASSWGGQETQYF
- TRBJ2-5 TRBV10-3 TRBD1 TGTGCCACCATGGGCACAGGGGGCAACCAAGAGACCCAGTACTTC CATMGTGGNQETQYF
- TRBJ1-4 TRBV11-2 - TGTGCCAGCAGCCCCTTGAGCGAAAAACTGTTTTTT CASSPLSEKLFF
- TRBJ2-7 TRBV7-2 TRBD2 TGTGCCAGCAGCTCGGGACTACCCCCCTACGAGCAGTACTTC CASSSGLPPYEQYF
- TRBJ1-1 TRBV1 - TGCACCAGCAGACTACACGGGGGAGAGGCCACTGAAGCTTTCTTT CTSRLHGGEATEAFF
- TRBJ1-1 TRBV7-2 - TGTGCCAGCAGCTTACCGGGACTCCGAGCAAGGGCTTTCTTT CASSLPGLRARAFF
- TRBJ2-1 TRBV19 TRBD1 TGTGCCAGTAGTAAAATCCGAGGGGGCAGTGAGCAGTTCTTC CASSKIRGGSEQFF
- TRBJ1-1 TRBV3-1/TRBV3-2 TRBD1 TGTGCCAGCAGCCAAGGAGGGGGCGTTACTGAAGCTTTCTTT CASSQGGGVTEAFF
- TRBJ1-4 TRBV7-8 - TGTGCCAGCAGCAAATCTCGGACTGTTGAAAAACTGTTTTTT CASSKSRTVEKLFF
- TRBJ1-1 TRBV20-1 TRBD1 TGCAGTGCTAGTACAGGGGGGTTGAATGAAGCTTTCTTT CSASTGGLNEAFF
- TRBJ2-2 TRBV9 TRBD2 TGTGCCAGCAGCCCACTAGCGGGGCTGAACACCGGGGAGCTGTTTTTT CASSPLAGLNTGELFF
- TRBJ1-1 TRBV11-1 TRBD1 TGTGCCAGCAGCTTAGAAGGCAGGGGGACCACTGAAGCTTTCTTT CASSLEGRGTTEAFF
- TRBJ2-5 TRBV27 TRBD2 TGTGCCAGCAGTTTTAGTCCTCGATTGAGCGGGGTAACTCAAGAGACCCAGTACTTC CASSFSPRLSGVTQETQYF
- TRBJ2-2 TRBV5-1 TRBD1 TGCGCCAGCAGCTGGACGGACAGGACGAACACCGGGGAGCTGTTTTTT CASSWTDRTNTGELFF
- TRBJ1-2 TRBV6-2/TRBV6-3 - TGTGCCAGCAGTTCGACAGTGTTGTCTGGCTACACCTTC CASSSTVLSGYTF
- TRBJ2-1 TRBV7-3 TRBD2 TGTGCCAGCAGCTTAGGGCTAGCGGCCTACAATGAGCAGTTCTTC CASSLGLAAYNEQFF
- TRBJ2-1 TRBV10-1 TRBD2 TGCGCCATCCGGACTAGCGGGAGGGTATACAATGAGCAGTTCTTC CAIRTSGRVYNEQFF